The rows below give T cell receptor beta chains drawn from one sample of a study of cytomegalovirus exposure and HLA in healthy donors. The data were produced by immunoSEQ multiplex PCR, yet TCRdb's version contains in-frame clones alone and is incomplete. Among 210,000 or so clones listed, around 88% were seen once. The sample consisted of PBMCs. The receptors were gathered from a woman aged 18-35 years in good health and CMV-seronegative. Both conserved end residues are part of each CDR3. D genes are given only for firm matches. Clone sizes are given selectively: once, few, many, or a class where the clone is expanded.

D gene	J gene	clone size	V gene	CDR3 length	CDR3 protein	CDR3 DNA
TRBD1	TRBJ1-1	.	TRBV5-1	14	CASTRGLQYTEAFF	TGCGCCAGCACCAGGGGGCTTCAGTACACTGAAGCTTTCTTT
TRBD2	TRBJ2-7	.	TRBV4-2	16	CASSQEASGRTSEQYF	TGTGCCAGCAGCCAAGAAGCTAGCGGGAGAACGAGCGAGCAGTACTTC
.	TRBJ2-2	.	TRBV30	15	CAWSVPGLDTGELFF	TGTGCCTGGAGTGTACCGGGGTTGGACACCGGGGAGCTGTTTTTT
.	TRBJ1-1	.	TRBV7-8	16	CASSLAGRQVNTEAFF	TGTGCCAGCAGCTTAGCAGGGAGGCAGGTGAACACTGAAGCTTTCTTT
TRBD2	TRBJ2-5	.	TRBV5-1	15	CASSGSTSGSETQYF	TGCGCCAGCAGCGGATCGACTAGCGGGAGTGAGACCCAGTACTTC
.	TRBJ2-3	.	TRBV5-4	15	CASSLVTKSADTQYF	TGTGCCAGCAGCTTGGTGACAAAATCGGCAGATACGCAGTATTTT
.	TRBJ2-3	.	TRBV7-9	16	CASSLVGGPKQDTQYF	TGTGCCAGCAGCTTAGTCGGGGGGCCGAAGCAAGATACGCAGTATTTT
.	TRBJ1-5	.	TRBV6-1	13	CASSVPGSQPQHF	TGTGCCAGCAGTGTACCAGGATCCCAGCCCCAGCATTTT
.	TRBJ2-3	.	TRBV27	12	CASSFLGDTQYF	TGTGCCAGCAGTTTTCTAGGAGATACGCAGTATTTT
.	TRBJ2-3	.	TRBV6-4	17	CASSDSVSTGKRDTQYF	TGTGCCAGCAGTGACTCCGTGTCAACAGGGAAGAGAGATACGCAGTATTTT
.	TRBJ2-3	.	TRBV28	23	CASSLFPGEGGLSSLSSTDTQYF	TGTGCCAGCAGTTTATTTCCGGGAGAGGGAGGTCTCTCATCACTCTCTAGCACAGATACGCAGTATTTT
TRBD2	TRBJ2-7	once	TRBV10-3	16	CAISAGYSGSFNEQYF	TGTGCCATCAGTGCCGGATATAGCGGGAGCTTTAACGAGCAGTACTTC
TRBD2	TRBJ2-5	.	TRBV2	11	CASRGGETQYF	TGTGCCAGCAGGGGGGGGGAGACCCAGTACTTC
TRBD2	TRBJ2-7	few	TRBV4-1	15	CASSQIAGVVHEQYF	TGCGCCAGCAGCCAGATAGCGGGAGTAGTTCACGAGCAGTACTTC
.	TRBJ2-7	few	TRBV28	13	CASSLWGPYEQYF	TGTGCCAGCAGTTTATGGGGGCCCTACGAGCAGTACTTC
.	TRBJ2-1	.	TRBV28	16	CASSPQIGGSYNEQFF	TGTGCCAGCAGTCCCCAGATCGGGGGCTCCTACAATGAGCAGTTCTTC
.	TRBJ2-7	.	TRBV20-1	10	CSAQAPEQYF	TGCAGTGCCCAGGCCCCCGAGCAGTACTTC
.	TRBJ1-1	.	TRBV27	13	CASRGDLNTEAFF	TGTGCCAGCAGAGGGGATTTGAACACTGAAGCTTTCTTT
.	TRBJ2-7	once	TRBV11-2	16	CASSLDLDRMPYEQYF	TGTGCCAGCAGCTTAGATCTCGACAGGATGCCCTACGAGCAGTACTTC
.	TRBJ1-2	.	TRBV29-1	12	CSVEEDRSGYTF	TGCAGCGTTGAAGAGGACAGATCGGGCTACACCTTC
.	TRBJ2-1	once	TRBV7-8	14	CASSLDVSYNEQFF	TGTGCCAGCAGCTTAGATGTATCCTACAATGAGCAGTTCTTC
TRBD2	TRBJ2-7	.	TRBV7-9	15	CASSLASGTTYEQYF	TGTGCCAGCAGCTTAGCTAGCGGGACCACCTACGAGCAGTACTTC
.	TRBJ2-7	.	TRBV5-1	15	CASSPGHMGGGEQYF	TGCGCCAGCAGCCCAGGACATATGGGTGGCGGCGAGCAGTACTTC
.	TRBJ2-1	.	TRBV13	13	CASSDSSSNEQFF	TGTGCCAGCAGCGACTCCTCTTCCAATGAGCAGTTCTTC
.	TRBJ1-5	.	TRBV18	15	CASSPEQGNNQPQHF	TGTGCCAGCTCACCGGAGCAGGGGAACAATCAGCCCCAGCATTTT
.	TRBJ2-7	.	TRBV29-1	12	CSVAGSSYEQYF	TGCAGCGTTGCTGGGAGCTCCTACGAGCAGTACTTC
.	TRBJ1-1	.	TRBV7-2	15	CASSLGSGMRTEAFF	TGTGCCAGCAGCTTAGGATCGGGTATGAGGACTGAAGCTTTCTTT
.	TRBJ1-5	.	TRBV6-1	15	CASINGGFGNQPQHF	TGTGCCAGCATTAATGGAGGGTTCGGCAATCAGCCCCAGCATTTT
TRBD1	TRBJ2-7	.	TRBV5-6	14	CASSRSGQGLEQYF	TGTGCCAGCAGCAGATCGGGACAGGGGCTCGAGCAGTACTTC
TRBD1	TRBJ2-1	.	TRBV11-3	18	CASSPGAGTGGIYNEQFF	TGTGCCAGCAGTCCTGGAGCTGGAACAGGGGGCATCTACAATGAGCAGTTCTTC
.	TRBJ2-1	.	TRBV27	15	CASGSGVGMMNEQFF	TGTGCCAGCGGCTCAGGGGTCGGGATGATGAATGAGCAGTTCTTC
TRBD2	TRBJ2-3	.	TRBV9	15	CASSVGGGNTDTQYF	TGTGCCAGCAGCGTAGGCGGGGGGAACACAGATACGCAGTATTTT
.	TRBJ2-3	.	TRBV6-4	14	CASAAGPSTDTQYF	TGTGCCAGCGCCGCGGGACCAAGCACAGATACGCAGTATTTT
TRBD1	TRBJ2-7	.	TRBV5-6	17	CASSSGQGITFTYEQYF	TGTGCCAGCAGCTCGGGACAGGGCATAACATTCACCTACGAGCAGTACTTC
TRBD2	TRBJ2-7	.	TRBV5-1	13	CASSVTSGYEQYF	TGCGCCAGCAGCGTCACTAGCGGGTACGAGCAGTACTTC
TRBD1	TRBJ1-2	once	TRBV7-3	15	CASSPTGTGIYGYTF	TGTGCCAGCAGCCCGACAGGGACAGGAATTTATGGCTACACCTTC
.	TRBJ2-1	few	TRBV2	13	CASSYSSYNEQFF	TGTGCCAGCAGTTACAGCTCCTACAATGAGCAGTTCTTC
TRBD1	TRBJ2-5	.	TRBV28	13	CASRDRWGETQYF	TGTGCCAGCAGGGACAGGTGGGGGGAGACCCAGTACTTC
TRBD2	TRBJ2-1	.	TRBV5-6	15	CASSLARLADNEQFF	TGTGCCAGCAGCTTGGCCCGTCTAGCGGACAATGAGCAGTTCTTC
.	TRBJ1-5	.	TRBV16	21	CASSQSIDGRVTDISNQPQHF	TGTGCCAGCAGCCAATCCATCGACGGCAGGGTGACTGACATTAGCAATCAGCCCCAGCATTTT
.	TRBJ2-1	.	TRBV5-5	14	CASSLGTLYNEQFF	TGTGCCAGCAGCTTAGGGACTTTATACAATGAGCAGTTCTTC
TRBD1	TRBJ1-2	once	TRBV27	16	CASSVGGAGVSYGYTF	TGTGCCAGCAGCGTAGGGGGCGCGGGTGTAAGCTATGGCTACACCTTC
.	TRBJ2-3	.	TRBV4-1	13	CASSQGIPDTQYF	TGCGCCAGCAGCCAAGGTATCCCAGATACGCAGTATTTT
TRBD1	TRBJ2-5	.	TRBV28	13	CASSSGQGRTQYF	TGTGCCAGCAGTTCAGGACAGGGGAGGACCCAGTACTTC
TRBD2	TRBJ2-7	.	TRBV27	14	CASSPGTRKNEQYF	TGTGCCAGCAGTCCCGGGACTAGGAAGAACGAGCAGTACTTC
TRBD1	TRBJ1-1	.	TRBV6-5	12	CARGDRGPEAFF	TGTGCCAGAGGGGACAGGGGGCCTGAAGCTTTCTTT
TRBD1	TRBJ2-7	.	TRBV7-8	15	CASSSTDRAAYEQYF	TGTGCCAGCAGCTCCACGGACAGGGCGGCCTACGAGCAGTACTTC
TRBD2	TRBJ2-3	.	TRBV11-2	15	CASSRAGGPTDTQYF	TGTGCCAGCAGCCGAGCGGGAGGGCCCACAGATACGCAGTATTTT
TRBD2	TRBJ2-7	.	TRBV28	14	CASRTSGRADEQYF	TGTGCCAGCAGGACCAGCGGGAGGGCCGACGAGCAGTACTTC
.	TRBJ1-1	.	TRBV5-6	14	CASSLAGYGTEAFF	TGTGCCAGCAGCTTGGCGGGATATGGCACTGAAGCTTTCTTT
.	TRBJ1-2	.	TRBV7-9	16	CASSSGGYSPLYGYTF	TGTGCCAGCAGCTCGGGGGGTTACAGTCCCCTGTATGGCTACACCTTC
TRBD2	TRBJ2-1	.	TRBV7-9	16	CASSRYLAGGRGEQFF	TGTGCCAGCAGCCGTTACCTAGCGGGAGGTAGGGGTGAGCAGTTCTTC
.	TRBJ2-7	once	TRBV7-3	13	CASSLEAYDEQYF	TGTGCCAGCAGCTTAGAGGCCTATGACGAGCAGTACTTC
TRBD2	TRBJ2-3	.	TRBV7-2	16	CASSRVGLAGAPTQYF	TGTGCCAGCAGCAGAGTGGGACTAGCGGGAGCACCTACGCAGTATTTT
TRBD2	TRBJ2-7	.	TRBV28	14	CASSSLAGVYEQYF	TGTGCCAGCAGTTCACTAGCGGGAGTGTACGAGCAGTACTTC
.	TRBJ1-2	.	TRBV7-2	12	CASSYRVYGYTF	TGTGCCAGCAGCTACCGGGTCTATGGCTACACCTTC
TRBD1	TRBJ1-4	.	TRBV4-2	18	CASSQDHLGGQGNEKLFF	TGTGCCAGCAGCCAAGATCACCTGGGGGGACAGGGGAATGAAAAACTGTTTTTT